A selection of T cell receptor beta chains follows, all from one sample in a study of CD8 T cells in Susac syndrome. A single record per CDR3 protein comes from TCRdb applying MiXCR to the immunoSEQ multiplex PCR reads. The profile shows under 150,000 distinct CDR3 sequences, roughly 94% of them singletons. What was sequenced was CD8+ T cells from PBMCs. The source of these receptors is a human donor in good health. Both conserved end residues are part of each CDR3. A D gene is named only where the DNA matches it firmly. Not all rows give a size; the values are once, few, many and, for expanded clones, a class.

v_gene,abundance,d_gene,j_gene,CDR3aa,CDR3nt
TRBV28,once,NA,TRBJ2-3,CASSPFQGRTQYF,TGTGCCAGCAGCCCGTTTCAGGGACGTACGCAGTATTTT
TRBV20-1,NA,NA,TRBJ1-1,CSARDGGSPNTEAFF,TGCAGTGCTAGAGATGGAGGTTCTCCGAACACTGAAGCTTTCTTT
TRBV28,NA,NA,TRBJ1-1,CASSTVGATEAFF,TGTGCCAGCAGTACCGTAGGGGCCACTGAAGCTTTCTTT
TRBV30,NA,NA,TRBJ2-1,CAWSPSGNEQFF,TGTGCCTGGAGCCCAAGCGGAAACGAGCAGTTCTTC
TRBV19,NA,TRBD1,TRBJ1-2,CASSDRVDGYTF,TGTGCCAGTAGTGACAGGGTGGATGGCTACACCTTC
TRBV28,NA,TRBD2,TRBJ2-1,CASMSLAGGDEQFF,TGTGCCAGCATGTCGCTAGCGGGAGGGGATGAGCAGTTCTTC
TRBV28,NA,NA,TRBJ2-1,CASSPPSRLEQFF,TGTGCCAGCAGTCCCCCGAGTAGACTGGAGCAGTTCTTC
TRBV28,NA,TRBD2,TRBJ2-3,CASTLAGVSTDTQYF,TGTGCCAGCACCTTAGCGGGAGTAAGCACAGATACGCAGTATTTT
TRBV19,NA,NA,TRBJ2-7,CASSILGFYEQYF,TGTGCCAGTAGTATTCTGGGCTTCTACGAGCAGTACTTC
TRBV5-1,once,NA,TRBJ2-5,CASSLAYGTAETQYF,TGCGCCAGCAGCTTGGCGTATGGGACGGCAGAGACCCAGTACTTC
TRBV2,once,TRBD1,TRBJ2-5,CASSGDSEMWEETQYF,TGTGCCAGCAGTGGGGACAGTGAAATGTGGGAAGAGACCCAGTACTTC
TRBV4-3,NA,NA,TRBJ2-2,CASSQDRESMSTGELFF,TGCGCCAGCAGCCAAGATCGGGAAAGTATGTCCACCGGGGAGCTGTTTTTT
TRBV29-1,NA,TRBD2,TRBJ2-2,CSVVARGTSGSGELFF,TGCAGCGTTGTCGCCAGGGGGACTAGCGGTTCCGGGGAGCTGTTTTTT
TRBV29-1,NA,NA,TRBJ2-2,CSVEDWGTGELFF,TGCAGCGTTGAAGATTGGGGAACCGGGGAGCTGTTTTTT
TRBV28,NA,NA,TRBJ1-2,CATADSLEGYGYTF,TGTGCCACCGCGGACAGTTTAGAGGGCTATGGCTACACCTTC
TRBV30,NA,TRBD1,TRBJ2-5,CAWSTRDRGRETQYF,TGTGCCTGGAGTACCCGGGACAGGGGGCGGGAGACCCAGTACTTC
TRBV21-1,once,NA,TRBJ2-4,CASIKGQVRTKNIQYF,TGTGCCAGCATCAAAGGACAGGTTCGGACCAAAAACATTCAGTACTTC
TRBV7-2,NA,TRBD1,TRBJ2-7,CASSTRRGRVHEQYF,TGTGCCAGCAGCACCCGAAGGGGGCGCGTCCACGAGCAGTACTTC
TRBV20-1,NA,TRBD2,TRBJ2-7,CSAFTPGLAATYEQYF,TGCAGTGCTTTTACTCCGGGACTAGCAGCGACCTACGAGCAGTACTTC
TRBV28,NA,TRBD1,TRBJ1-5,CASSPLRQGPNQPQHF,TGTGCCAGCAGTCCGCTGAGACAGGGTCCCAATCAGCCCCAGCATTTT
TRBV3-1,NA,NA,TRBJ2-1,CASSQVMAYEQFF,TGTGCCAGCAGCCAAGTTATGGCATATGAGCAGTTCTTC
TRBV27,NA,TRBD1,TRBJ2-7,CASSLYRGDYEQYF,TGTGCCAGCAGTTTATACAGGGGGGACTACGAGCAGTACTTC
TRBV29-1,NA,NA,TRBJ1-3,CSVMWGDSGNTIYF,TGCAGCGTTATGTGGGGGGACTCTGGAAACACCATATATTTT
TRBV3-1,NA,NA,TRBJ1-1,CASSQKGLGEAFF,TGTGCCAGCAGCCAGAAAGGTCTTGGGGAAGCTTTCTTT
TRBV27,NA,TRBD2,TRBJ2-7,CASSFIAGTYEQYF,TGTGCCAGCAGTTTTATAGCGGGGACCTACGAGCAGTACTTC
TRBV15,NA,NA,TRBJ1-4,CATSRERATNEKLFF,TGTGCCACCAGCAGAGAGAGGGCAACTAATGAAAAACTGTTTTTT
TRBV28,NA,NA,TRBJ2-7,CASSFKVYEQYF,TGTGCCAGCAGTTTCAAGGTCTACGAGCAGTACTTC
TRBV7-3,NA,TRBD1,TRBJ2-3,CASSSTGALTDTQYF,TGTGCCAGCAGCTCCACAGGGGCCCTCACAGATACGCAGTATTTT
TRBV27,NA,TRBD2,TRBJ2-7,CASSYAGDASEQYF,TGTGCCAGCAGTTACGCGGGAGATGCCAGCGAGCAGTACTTC
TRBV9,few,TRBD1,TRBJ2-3,CASSGDRGDTQYF,TGTGCCAGCAGCGGGGACAGGGGAGATACGCAGTATTTT
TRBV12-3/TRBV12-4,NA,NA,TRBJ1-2,CASRDSKDGYTF,TGTGCCAGCCGCGACAGTAAGGATGGCTACACCTTC
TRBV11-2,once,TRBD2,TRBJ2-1,CASSGGLAGTPNYNEQFF,TGTGCCAGCAGCGGGGGACTAGCGGGAACACCTAACTACAATGAGCAGTTCTTC
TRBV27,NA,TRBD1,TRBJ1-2,CASSLDGQGIYYTF,TGTGCCAGCAGTTTAGACGGACAGGGGATTTACTACACCTTC
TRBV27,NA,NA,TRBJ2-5,CASGTRGGETQYF,TGTGCCAGCGGCACCAGGGGGGGAGAGACCCAGTACTTC
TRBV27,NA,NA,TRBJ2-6,CASSLSGAGANVLTF,TGTGCCAGCAGTTTATCGGGAGCTGGGGCCAACGTCCTGACTTTC
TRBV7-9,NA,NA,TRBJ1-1,CASISPPERVSTEAFF,TGTGCCAGCATCTCACCTCCCGAGAGGGTTAGCACTGAAGCTTTCTTT
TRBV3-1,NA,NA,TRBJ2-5,CASSQDGSWQETQYF,TGTGCCAGCAGCCAAGACGGGAGCTGGCAAGAGACCCAGTACTTC
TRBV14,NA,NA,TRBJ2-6,CASSLNTGANVLTF,TGTGCCAGCAGCCTAAATACAGGGGCCAACGTCCTGACTTTC
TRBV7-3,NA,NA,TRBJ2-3,CASTLRGHITDTQYF,TGTGCCAGCACCTTACGGGGTCATATTACAGATACGCAGTATTTT
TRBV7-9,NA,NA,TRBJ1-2,CASSPGHGYTF,TGTGCCAGCAGCCCCGGGCATGGCTACACCTTC
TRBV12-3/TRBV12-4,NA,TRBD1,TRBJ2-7,CASSPQTGSYEQYF,TGTGCCAGCAGTCCACAGACAGGGTCCTACGAGCAGTACTTC
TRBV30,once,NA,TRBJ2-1,CAWSVQSSYNEQFF,TGTGCCTGGAGTGTACAGAGCTCCTACAATGAGCAGTTCTTC
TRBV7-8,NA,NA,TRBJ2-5,CASSSGTGEETQYF,TGTGCCAGCAGCTCCGGGACGGGGGAAGAGACCCAGTACTTC
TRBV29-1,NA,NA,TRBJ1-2,CSVESSRYGYTF,TGCAGCGTTGAAAGTAGTCGTTATGGCTACACCTTC
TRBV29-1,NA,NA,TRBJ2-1,CSVEGTIYNEQFF,TGCAGCGTTGAAGGGACGATTTACAATGAGCAGTTCTTC
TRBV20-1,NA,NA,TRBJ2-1,CSANPRASVTYNEQFF,TGCAGTGCTAACCCCCGAGCGAGCGTGACCTACAATGAGCAGTTCTTC
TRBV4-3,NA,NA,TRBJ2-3,CASSQERQDSSTDTQYF,TGCGCCAGCAGCCAAGAACGGCAGGACTCTAGCACAGATACGCAGTATTTT
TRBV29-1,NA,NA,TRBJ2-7,CSVEGISGYEQYF,TGCAGCGTTGAGGGGATCTCCGGGTACGAGCAGTACTTC
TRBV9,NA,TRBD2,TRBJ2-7,CASSPGGSFSYEQYF,TGTGCCAGCAGCCCGGGCGGGAGCTTCTCCTACGAGCAGTACTTC
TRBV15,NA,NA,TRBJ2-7,CATSRGDVEQYF,TGTGCCACCAGCAGAGGGGATGTTGAGCAGTACTTC
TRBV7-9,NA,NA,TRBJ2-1,CASSHWGFEQFF,TGTGCCAGCAGCCATTGGGGGTTTGAGCAGTTCTTC
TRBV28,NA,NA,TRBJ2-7,CASSLAGRSDEQYF,TGTGCCAGCAGTTTGGCGGGGAGGAGCGACGAGCAGTACTTC
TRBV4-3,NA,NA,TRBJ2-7,CASSGGSAPTYEQYF,TGCGCCAGCAGCGGCGGAAGTGCGCCAACCTACGAGCAGTACTTC
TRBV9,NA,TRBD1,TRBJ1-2,CASSVVEGADGYTF,TGTGCCAGCAGCGTAGTAGAGGGGGCAGATGGCTACACCTTC